This paragraph covers one TCR beta chain sequence. The data belong to a study of cytomegalovirus exposure and HLA in healthy donors. Trimming took 9 bases from V and 8 from J; bases not matched to a gene: 4. CDR3 length: 11 residues. Germline V gives CDR1 SGHTA, CDR2 FQGNSA. In the PCR, 60 Vbeta and 13 Jbeta primers were used. Profiled with immunoSEQ multiplex PCR; TCRdb holds only in-frame clones, not every one. The table lists roughly 120,000 clones, 65% to 80% of them singletons, with 0.85% to 1.3% in the top ten. This sequence originates from a human donor in good health. The chain links TRBV7-2 to TRBJ1-2; 9 bases are a match to TRBD1. Sequencing input: PBMCs. The CDR3: CASRTGEGYTF. The CDR3, as DNA: TGTGCCAGTCGGACAGGGGAAGGCTACACCTTC. Combining the CDR3 with reference TRBV7-2 and TRBJ1-2 gives the whole variable domain GAGVSQSPSNKVTEKGKDVELRCDPISGHTALYWYRQSLGQGLEFLIYFQGNSAPDKSGLPSDRFSAERTGGSVSTLTIQRTQQEDSAVYLCASRTGEGYTFGSGTRLTVV.